This T cell receptor (beta chain) was retrieved from a study of cytomegalovirus exposure and HLA in healthy donors. Broader study findings: Reports indicate that TCR beta sequences accurately predicted the HLA-A and HLA-B alleles of most subjects.

Germline loops: CDR1 LGHNA, CDR2 YNFKEQ. The V and J ends lost 0 bases and 2 bases respectively, with 11 bases between them. The length of the CDR3 is 15 residues. Sampled while nominally healthy, donors likely had unrecorded immune exposures. The PCR made use of 60 Vbeta and 13 Jbeta primers. Method: immunoSEQ multiplex PCR; TCRdb's copy keeps in-frame clones and lacks some. The sample includes 110,000 to 150,000 clones, roughly 70% seen only once; the top ten take about 6.5%. As to this clone: Antigen specificity is unknown.

Material: PBMCs. This clonotype originated in a man aged 25-45 years in good health and CMV-seronegative. This rearrangement joins TRBV4-2 to TRBJ2-7; no clear D. The CDR3 DNA reads TGTGCCAGCAGCCAAGAGACACGCAAGACCTACGAGCAGTACTTC. Its translation is CASSQETRKTYEQYF.